This TCR beta chain derives from a study of cytomegalovirus exposure and HLA in healthy donors. This CDR3 region has 14 residues. With 0 bases removed from V and 2 bases from J, the gap between germline ends came to 7 bases. CDR1 MNHEY and CDR2 SMNVEV come from the germline V gene (reference sequence). Vbeta (60) and Jbeta (13) primers were used in the PCR. Profiling relied on immunoSEQ multiplex PCR, and the TCRdb table lists in-frame clones only, not all of them. This repertoire shows about 120,000 clones, 80% to 90% found once; its top ten account for 1.5% to 2%. Sequenced sample: PBMCs. The chain employs TRBV27 and TRBJ2-5; the D is unclear. This receptor was identified in a man aged 40-49 years in good health and CMV-seronegative. CDR3 nucleotide sequence: TGTGCCAGCAGTTTATCGATAGTTCAAGAGACCCAGTACTTC. It translates to CASSLSIVQETQYF.